This T cell receptor (beta chain) was identified in a study of PD-1 blockade in classical Hodgkin lymphoma. The CDR3 sequence is 13 residues long. Germline CDR1 and CDR2: SGHRS and YFSETQ. The V end was cut by 2 bases, the J end by 2 bases, with 7 bases between. Data came from immunoSEQ multiplex PCR; TCRdb stores just in-frame clones and leaves some out. The data hold about 11,000 clones, with 76% observed a single time. On this clone: Its specificity is unknown.

Notes on the study in general: Before treatment, TCR diversity in newly diagnosed patients was reportedly lower than in healthy donors. Diversity in CD4+ TCRs, unlike that measured in CD8+ TCRs, had risen significantly by C4D1. Baseline diversity in complete responders resembled that of newly diagnosed patients. Individuals initiating nivolumab under 1 year after ASCT were excluded.

All patients experienced relapse after autologous stem cell transplantation, and brentuximab vedotin exposure was variable. The clonotype comes from a human donor with classical Hodgkin lymphoma. The rearrangement joins TRBV5-1 to TRBJ1-1; no firm D call. The sequences come from peripheral blood mononuclear cells (PBMCs), collected at baseline. The CDR3 bases are TGCGCCAGCAGCTTTTGGGAAAACACTGAAGCTTTCTTT. Its translation is CASSFWENTEAFF.